The rows below give T cell receptor beta chains drawn from one sample of a study of T cells after yellow fever vaccination. TCRdb re-derived calls from the 5' RACE reads in MiXCR, one entry per CDR3 protein. Of some 220,000 distinct CDR3 sequences listed, roughly 3% are singletons. Sequenced here: CD4+ T cells sorted from PBMCs, sampled 10 days after the yellow fever booster vaccination. These receptor sequences come from a man between 18 and 29 years old who received the YFV17D yellow fever vaccine. The CDR3 runs from the conserved cysteine through the conserved F or W. Where a row states a size, it is once, few, many or the class of an expanded clone; other rows omit it.

TRBV18,NA,TRBJ1-5,CASSPRENSNQPQHF
TRBV5-1,NA,TRBJ2-5,CASSFLYGIQETQYF
TRBV6-5,many,TRBJ1-2,CASSPRTGEDGYTF
TRBV18,NA,TRBJ1-2,CASSPPGTVNYGYTF
TRBV7-2,few,TRBJ2-1,CASSSRQSERYNEQFF
TRBV7-2,few,TRBJ2-3,CASSFRRPGLVRDTQYF
TRBV5-1,NA,TRBJ2-3,CSSSGEGADTQYF
TRBV29-1,NA,TRBJ2-2,CSAFHGELFF
TRBV11-2,many,TRBJ1-6,CASSPRLTVYNSPLHF
TRBV5-1,many,TRBJ2-4,CASSLVPGSGNIQYF
TRBV6-4,few,TRBJ2-1,CASSPGTSGGKFF
TRBV6-5,many,TRBJ2-3,CASSPQGKGIDTQYF
TRBV7-6,few,TRBJ1-1,CASSSTGVTEAFF
TRBV5-1,few,TRBJ2-1,CASSVPYSGANEQFF
TRBV6-6,NA,TRBJ1-5,CASIGRTGEPQHF
TRBV29-1,NA,TRBJ1-5,CSVQRAANQPQHF